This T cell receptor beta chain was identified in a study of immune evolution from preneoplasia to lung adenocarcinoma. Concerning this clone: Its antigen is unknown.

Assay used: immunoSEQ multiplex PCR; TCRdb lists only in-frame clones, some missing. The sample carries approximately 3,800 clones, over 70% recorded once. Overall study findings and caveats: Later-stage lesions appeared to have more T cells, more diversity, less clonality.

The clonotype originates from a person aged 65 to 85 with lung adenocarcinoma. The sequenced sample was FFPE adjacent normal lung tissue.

The CDR3 here is CASSVTRQGVTFF. The CDR3 DNA reads as TGTGCCAGCAGTGTTACCCGACAGGGTGTTACTTTCTTT. This rearrangement joins TRBV6-1 to TRBJ1-1; 7 bases are shared with TRBD1. The CDR3 runs 13 residues. Germline loops: CDR1 MNHNS, CDR2 SASEGT. V lost 4 bases to trimming and J lost 12 bases; unmatched junction nucleotides: 11.